The clone carrying this TCR beta chain was picked up a small number of times. Its antigen is undetermined. The sample originates from a study of spatial heterogeneity in lung cancer. On the study more broadly: A total of approximately 77 untreated early-stage non-small cell lung cancer patients served as donors. On average, each unique TCR and UMI combination appeared more than ten times in raw reads.

On each TCR cDNA molecule, a unique molecular identifier was present. TCRdb re-called the 5' RACE reads through MiXCR, storing one row per CDR3 protein. The sample shows about 120,000 distinct CDR3 sequences, 9% to 15% of them seen only once. As for time point: blood at routine non-recurrence follow-up after resection. Unsorted samples of tumor, nontumor lung or frozen PBMC had their whole RNA sequenced. The V gene's germline CDR1 is ENHRY and CDR2 SYGVKD. The CDR3 contains 14 residues. V was clipped by 10 bases and J by 8 bases; unmatched bases: 10. General study results and limits: More often at tumor resection than at routine follow-up, ubiquitous expanded tumor TCRs were detected in the blood.

The rearrangement links TRBV10-3 to TRBJ1-6, with 8 bases that match TRBD1. The input for sequencing was PBMCs, taken at follow-up. This clonotype was sampled from a male donor with early-stage non-small cell lung cancer. The CDR3 coding sequence is TGTGCCACCTCACAGGACAGGGCCTATTCACCCCTCCACTTT. This gives the protein CATSQDRAYSPLHF.